The clone carrying this T cell receptor (beta chain) was recorded a few times. Its matching antigen is unknown. General study results and limits: Tumor Treg TCRs overlapped most with tumor naive CD4+ cells. In terms of TCR gene usage, tumor memory CD4+ T cells clustered together with blood and lymph node memory CD4+ cells, as well as with lymph node naive CD4+ cells. Larger-cohort validation covered only one TCR beta V-J rearrangement.

Constant-region reverse primers amplified full-length variable regions, followed by semi-nested Nested Universal Primer A PCR. One entry per CDR3 protein results from TCRdb running MiXCR on the 5' RACE reads. The table lists about 12,000 distinct CDR3 sequences, around 54% of them singletons. The CDR3 covers 13 residues. Germline CDR1 LGHNA, CDR2 YNFKEQ. V lost 4 bases, J lost 4 bases, and 7 bases lay in between. Treg sorting used a CD4+CD25+CD127-/low gate. The source material was tumor-infiltrating Tregs sorted from the breast tumor. The V call is TRBV4-2, the J call TRBJ2-2; no reliable D call. This sequence originates from a female donor with breast cancer. The CDR3 DNA reads TGTGCCAGCAGCCTAACGATCACCGGGGAGCTGTTTTTT. The encoded protein is CASSLTITGELFF.